This entry is about one T cell receptor (beta chain). It has no known antigen specificity. No quality values exist for individual bases; no much larger clone is one base distant. The entry originates in a study of blood T cell repertoires in COVID-19 (dated by TCRdb to the early 2020s). Regarding the complete study: The collaborator samples originated in the United States, Italy and Spain and spanned the acute and convalescent phases of COVID-19. The material from the prospective study consisted of cDNA or gDNA derived from T cells, B-cell-depleted T cells, or PBMCs. Deeply sampled blood TCRbeta repertoires from subjects exposed to, actively infected with, or recovered from COVID-19 were included in the dataset. The repertoires were made available in a free public database intended to serve as a resource for research on the immune response to SARS-CoV-2. Samples came from the ongoing ImmuneRACE study (first 160 participants) plus 1,254 subjects from 6 global collaborators. The sample metadata nearly always contained a de-identified subject ID, COVID-19 status, age in years and sex. Where available, HLA class I and class II types were obtained from metadata supplied by the sample provider rather than from assay-based typing. Results the study describes overall, beyond this receptor: Clinical and demographic metadata were provided uncurated, with the amount varying by source and participant.

The collaborating institutions used their own protocols to collect whole blood in K2EDTA tubes. For TCRbeta analysis, collaborators shipped samples in one of three forms: frozen whole blood, isolated PBMCs, or DNA extracted from either of those sample types. Based on the germline V gene (reference sequence), the CDR1 and CDR2 sequences are LNHDA and SQIVND. Including cysteine and phenylalanine, the CDR3 has 15 amino acids. Only the CDR3 portion is preserved as DNA: 45 bases, with reading frame beginning at the first base. V was cut back by 4 bases and J by 6 bases, leaving a gap of 16 bases between them. The immunoSEQ Assay, a bias-controlled multiplex PCR, was used to amplify TCRbeta CDR3 regions from genomic DNA. The authors processed their data as follows. Within the assay, amplification of reference gene primers was used to estimate how many nucleated cells each sample contained. To quantify the absolute abundance of each unique TCRbeta CDR3 rearrangement, sequence reads were collapsed and filtered. Productive Simpson clonality was computed per sample as the square root of Simpson's diversity index over productive rearrangements. TCRdb stores this immuneACCESS table with in-frame sequences only. Part of the clones is absent; in the studies checked, under half of the shortfall reflects unresolved V genes, and no reason is known for the rest. The DNA gave D and trimming, while V, J and clone size come from that table. For this sample the table gives more than 200,000 clones, of which 82% were detected only once. Of the sample, approximately 5% is held by the ten largest clones.

Rearrangement joined TRBV19 to TRBJ2-1; TRBD1 is perhaps the D gene, given 5 matching bases. The sample was peripheral blood. The clonotype comes from a woman older than 75 with active or convalescent COVID-19. Here is the DNA: TGTGCCAGTAGTAGGGCGGCCCCAAGGGGCAATGAGCAGTTCTTC. Its amino acids are CASSRAAPRGNEQFF.